The source of this T cell receptor (beta chain) is a study of control samples from healthy donors and cancer patients. Measured with immunoSEQ multiplex PCR; TCRdb has only the in-frame clones, and not every one. This table holds some 170,000 clones, approximately 94% found once. Sequencing was done on a sample of PBMCs. This clonotype was sampled from a man between 60 and 70 years old with colorectal cancer.

CDR3 nucleotide sequence: TGTGCCAGTAGCCCCCCGGGAGGCGAGCAGTACTTC. Translating it yields CASSPPGGEQYF. This sequence joins TRBV19 and TRBJ2-7; 7 bases line up with TRBD2. V shed 6 bases, J shed 6 bases, and the junction held 5 bases outside the gene matches. CDR1 is LNHDA and CDR2 is SQIVND in the germline V gene (reference sequence). There are 12 residues in the CDR3.